These 22 T cell receptor beta chains share one sample of origin, sequenced in a study. Data came from immunoSEQ multiplex PCR; TCRdb stores just in-frame clones and leaves some out. The sample holds 68,000 or so clones, roughly 95% seen once. Input material: PBMCs. Receptor source: a middle-aged man with rheumatoid arthritis.

The chain joins TRBV9 to TRBJ2-7; D remains unclear. The CDR3 contains 14 residues. With 2 bases removed from V and 3 bases from J, the gap between germline ends came to 12 bases. Per germline, CDR1 SGDLS and CDR2 YYNGEE. CDR3 protein: CASSVSDPGYEQYF. CDR3 sequence (DNA): TGTGCCAGCAGCGTTTCCGACCCGGGCTACGAGCAGTACTTC.

This rearrangement joins TRBV12-3 or TRBV12-4 to TRBJ2-6; perhaps TRBD1 as D (6 bases). Trimming removed 10 bases from V and 2 bases from J, with 9 bases in between. This CDR3 region has 13 residues. CDR3 loop: CAITGTGANVLTF. In DNA form, the CDR3 reads TGTGCCATCACAGGGACTGGGGCCAACGTCCTGACTTTC.

The chain employs TRBV24-1 and TRBJ2-7; the D gene is possibly TRBD2 (6 bases). V lost 4 bases and J 1 base, leaving 13 bases between the germline ends. In germline, CDR1 is KGHDR, CDR2 SFDVKD. The CDR3 extends over 15 amino acids. The CDR3 region has the DNA TGTGCCACCAGTGACCTCCCGGGAGCTTCCTACGAGCAGTACTTC. This codes for CATSDLPGASYEQYF.

The rearrangement joins TRBV10-2 to TRBJ1-4, with D uncertain. CDR1 WSHSY and CDR2 SAAADI come from the germline V gene. V shed 6 bases and J shed 0 bases, with 8 bases lying between them. This CDR3 is 14 amino acids long. This CDR3 is CASRGFATNEKLFF. CDR3 DNA: TGCGCCAGCAGGGGCTTTGCAACTAATGAAAAACTGTTTTTT.

In nucleotides, the CDR3 is TGTGCCAGCAGGATAGGGATCCCTGGGGCCAACGTCCTGACTTTC. Encoded protein: CASRIGIPGANVLTF. The chain has TRBV6-5 and TRBJ2-6; no clear D gene. The V end lost 6 bases, the J end lost 2 bases, and 11 bases lay between the germline ends. Per germline, CDR1 MNHEY and CDR2 SVGAGI. This CDR3 spans 15 amino acids.

The gene calls are TRBV19 and TRBJ1-4; TRBD1 is a possible D gene (5 bases). CDR1 and CDR2 from the germline V gene are LNHDA and SQIVND (reference sequence). V lost 5 bases and J lost 8, with 12 bases in between. CDR3 length: 13 amino acids. CDR3 amino acids: CASSRGVREKLFF. In DNA form, the CDR3 reads TGTGCCAGTAGTCGGGGGGTACGCGAAAAACTGTTTTTT. The full variable domain, completed using reference TRBV19 and TRBJ1-4, is DGGITQSPKYLFRKEGQNVTLSCEQNLNHDAMYWYRQDPGQGLRLIYYSQIVNDFQKGDIAEGYSVSREKKESFPLTVTSAQKNPTAFYLCASSRGVREKLFFGSGTQLSVL.

V usage is TRBV7-2 and J usage is TRBJ1-2; perhaps TRBD1 as D (6 bases). This CDR3 is 14 amino acids long. Germline V gene lookup returns CDR1 SGHTA and CDR2 FQGNSA. Trimming removed 2 bases from V and 2 bases from J, with 9 bases in between. For the CDR3, the DNA is TGTGCCAGCAGCTTATATACAGGGAACTATGGCTACACCTTC. It encodes CASSLYTGNYGYTF.

This clone was detected only once. The rearrangement uses TRBV28 and TRBJ2-1; TRBD1 is a possible D gene (5 bases). Germline assignment: CDR1 MDHEN and CDR2 SYDVKM. The CDR3 runs to 14 residues. V was cut by 3 bases and J by 2 bases, with 8 bases left in between. CDR3: CASSFREPYNEQFF. The CDR3 bases are TGTGCCAGCAGTTTCAGGGAACCCTACAATGAGCAGTTCTTC.

A single count supports this clone. The rearrangement links TRBV12-3 or TRBV12-4 to TRBJ2-7; D uncertain. The CDR3 runs to 11 residues. Trimming took 4 bases from V and 4 from J, leaving 5 bases between them. The chain's CDR3 is CASSSWYEQYF. Written as DNA, the CDR3 is TGTGCCAGCAGTTCTTGGTACGAGCAGTACTTC.

The chain joins TRBV3-1 (or the pseudogene TRBV3-2) to TRBJ1-2, with 8 bases lining up with TRBD1. The CDR3 is made up of 14 amino acids. V shed 4 bases, J shed 5 bases, and the junction held 6 bases outside the gene matches. In germline, CDR1 is LGHDT, CDR2 YNNKEL (reference sequence). CDR3 region: CASSPLGQAYGYTF. The CDR3 nucleotides are TGTGCCAGCAGCCCCCTGGGACAGGCATATGGCTACACCTTC.

The gene calls are TRBV24-1 and TRBJ2-1; 7 nucleotides line up with TRBD1. V lost 6 bases to trimming and J lost 2 bases; unmatched junction nucleotides: 9. The CDR3 is 16 residues long. Germline loops: CDR1 KGHDR, CDR2 SFDVKD. Here the CDR3 DNA reads TGTGCCACCAGTCCCCCTCGGACAGGAGCCTACAATGAGCAGTTCTTC. As protein: CATSPPRTGAYNEQFF.

The chain carries TRBV11-2 and TRBJ1-4, with 7 bases identical to TRBD1. The V and J ends lost 5 bases and 4 bases, in that order; junction bases with no gene match: 4. In germline, CDR1 is SGHAT, CDR2 FQNNGV. The CDR3 is made up of 14 amino acids. The CDR3 loop reads CASSGGQYNEKLFF. CDR3 coding DNA: TGTGCCAGCAGCGGGGGACAGTATAATGAAAAACTGTTTTTT.

V gene TRBV7-3 combines with J gene TRBJ1-1; D unclear. The V end lost 1 base, the J end lost 3 bases, and 6 bases lay between the germline ends. Germline-derived CDR1 and CDR2 are SGHTA and FQGTGA. This CDR3 comprises 13 residues. The CDR3 bases are TGTGCCAGCAGCTTAAAACGGGACACTGAAGCTTTCTTT. It codes for CASSLKRDTEAFF.

The V and J genes are TRBV12-3 or TRBV12-4 and TRBJ2-3; no clear D. CDR3 size: 13 residues. V dropped 6 bases and J dropped 0 bases, with 7 bases sitting between them. CDR3 sequence: CASRPTSTDTQYF. DNA for the CDR3: TGTGCCAGCAGACCGACTAGCACAGATACGCAGTATTTT.

The rearrangement uses TRBV5-1 and TRBJ2-7; D unclear. The CDR3 runs 11 residues. Trimming took off 3 bases at V and 0 bases at J, with 1 base between the two ends. Germline values: CDR1 SGHRS, CDR2 YFSETQ. The CDR3 coding sequence is TGCGCCAGCAGCTCCTCCTACGAGCAGTACTTC. This translates into CASSSSYEQYF.

The chain recombines TRBV7-2 with TRBJ2-7; 11 positions agree with TRBD2. The germline CDR1 and CDR2 sequences are SGHTA and FQGNSA. The CDR3 is made up of 15 amino acids. The J segment lost 4 bases and the V segment lost 2 bases, leaving 4 bases of the junction unmatched. DNA of the CDR3: TGTGCCAGCAGCTTAAAGGGGACTAGCGGTTACGAGCAGTACTTC. This gives the protein CASSLKGTSGYEQYF.

CDR3 sequence (DNA): TGTGCCAGCAGTCGCGGTGGGGGGGGCTACACAGATACGCAGTATTTT. Its protein is CASSRGGGGYTDTQYF. The rearrangement uses TRBV7-2 and TRBJ2-3; TRBD2 is a possible D gene (7 bases). V was pared by 6 bases and J by 2 bases, with 18 bases between. This CDR3 has 16 amino acids. Per the germline V gene, CDR1 is SGHTA and CDR2 is FQGNSA.

The chain links TRBV6-5 to TRBJ1-2; 7 bases line up with TRBD1. Germline trimming cut 5 bases from V and 2 bases from J; bases unmatched to any gene: 8. CDR3 size: 15 residues. The germline V gene has CDR1 MNHEY and CDR2 SVGAGI. The CDR3 loop reads CASSLTTGPNYGYTF. CDR3 DNA: TGTGCCAGCAGTCTAACGACAGGGCCCAACTATGGCTACACCTTC.

The rearrangement uses TRBV4-1 and TRBJ2-7; D perhaps matches TRBD1 (6 bases). The CDR3 covers 15 residues. The germline V gene encodes CDR1 MGHRA and CDR2 YSYEKL. Between the trimmed V and J ends, which lost 0 bases and 2 bases, there was a span of 11 bases. Here the CDR3 reads CASSQEGDTAYEQYF. The CDR3 nucleotides read TGCGCCAGCAGCCAAGAGGGGGACACCGCCTACGAGCAGTACTTC.

This rearrangement joins TRBV6-5 to TRBJ2-6; a weak D match, TRBD2 (6 bases). Between the trimmed V and J ends, which lost 6 bases and 1 base, there was a span of 7 bases. The CDR3 has 14 residues. Germline V lookup: CDR1 MNHEY, CDR2 SVGAGI. This CDR3 reads CASRRESGANVLTF. The CDR3 DNA reads TGTGCCAGCAGGCGGGAATCTGGGGCCAACGTCCTGACTTTC.

The rearrangement joins TRBV19 to TRBJ1-4; 9 nucleotides agree with TRBD1. V lost 8 bases, J lost 5 bases, and 3 bases stayed unmatched. Germline V lookup: CDR1 LNHDA, CDR2 SQIVND (reference sequence). CDR3 size: 13 residues. The CDR3 DNA is TGTGCCAGTGGGGACAGGGTAAATGAAAAACTGTTTTTT. Translated: CASGDRVNEKLFF.

The CDR3 spells CASSYRSNSNQPQHF. Here the CDR3 DNA reads TGTGCCAGCAGTTATCGCAGCAATAGCAATCAGCCCCAGCATTTT. The chain is built from TRBV6-6 and TRBJ1-5, with D unresolved. The V gene's germline CDR1 is MNHNY and CDR2 SVGAGI (reference sequence). The CDR3 loop spans 15 amino acids. Between the trimmed V and J ends, which lost 3 bases and 0 bases, there was a span of 9 bases.